The 19 T cell receptor beta chains reported below all come from one sample, sequenced in a study of blood T cell repertoires in COVID-19. Method: immunoSEQ multiplex PCR; TCRdb's copy keeps in-frame clones and lacks some. The sample records tens of thousands of clones, roughly 90% being singletons. The sequencing sample was made of peripheral blood. These TCRs come from a man aged 55 to 69 with COVID-19, enrolled during active disease.

This chain joins TRBV5-6 and TRBJ2-7, with TRBD2 as a possible D gene (7 bases). The CDR3 length is 15 residues. V shed 0 bases and J shed 7 bases, with 17 bases lying between them. Germline V gene data show CDR1 as SGHDT and CDR2 as YYEEEE. The CDR3 DNA sequence: TGTGCCAGCAGCTTGGGGAGGACTAGGGGGGGGGAGCAGTACTTC. It specifies CASSLGRTRGGEQYF. The variable domain in full, completed from reference TRBV5-6 and TRBJ2-7, reads DAGVTQSPTHLIKTRGQQVTLRCSPKSGHDTVSWYQQALGQGPQFIFQYYEEEERQRGNFPDRFSGHQFPNYSSELNVNALLLGDSALYLCASSLGRTRGGEQYFGPGTRLTVT.

The chain uses TRBV7-3 and TRBJ2-3, with 8 positions matching TRBD2. In germline, CDR1 is SGHTA, CDR2 FQGTGA. V trimming: 8 bases; J trimming: 5 bases; junction bases outside the gene matches: 12. This CDR3 is built from 15 residues. CDR3 sequence (DNA): TGTGCCAGCTCCCTACTGACGGGAGGGGTAGATACGCAGTATTTT. It translates to CASSLLTGGVDTQYF.

The chain has TRBV6-5 and TRBJ2-3; D is unclear. The CDR3 runs to 15 residues. With 5 bases removed from V and 0 bases from J, the gap between germline ends came to 12 bases. CDR1 MNHEY and CDR2 SVGAGI come from the germline V gene. The CDR3 nucleotides read TGTGCCAGCAGTACCCGCGGTTCTAGCACAGATACGCAGTATTTT. It encodes CASSTRGSSTDTQYF.

This rearrangement joins TRBV27 to TRBJ2-7; D is possibly TRBD2 (5 bases). CDR1 MNHEY and CDR2 SMNVEV come from the germline V gene (reference sequence). V was trimmed by 6 bases and J by 3 bases, leaving 21 bases between them. CDR3 length: 16 residues. In nucleotides, the CDR3 is TGTGCCAGCAGCCTAACGTTTGGGAGAGTTTACTACGAGCAGTACTTC. As protein: CASSLTFGRVYYEQYF.

V usage is TRBV5-4 and J usage is TRBJ1-1; D uncertain. The CDR3 covers 14 residues. Per germline, CDR1 SGHNT and CDR2 YYREEE (reference sequence). V was trimmed by 4 bases and J by 10 bases, leaving 20 bases between them. The chain's CDR3 is CASSPVQSGTLAFF. CDR3 nucleotide sequence: TGTGCCAGCAGCCCAGTACAGTCGGGAACCCTAGCTTTCTTT.

The rearrangement joins TRBV5-1 to TRBJ1-4, with D possibly being TRBD1 (6 bases). V was shortened by 0 bases and J by 2 bases, with 11 bases between the two germline ends. The length of the CDR3 is 16 residues. Germline assignment: CDR1 SGHRS and CDR2 YFSETQ. CDR3 protein: CASSLEGGPTNEKLFF. The CDR3 DNA is TGCGCCAGCAGCTTGGAGGGGGGGCCGACTAATGAAAAACTGTTTTTT.

V gene TRBV7-9 combines with J gene TRBJ1-4; 9 bases are shared with TRBD1. The V segment lost 6 bases and the J segment 8 bases; nucleotides outside the gene matches: 7. The germline gives CDR1 SEHNR, CDR2 FQNEAQ (reference sequence). The CDR3 has 14 amino acids. CDR3 sequence (DNA): TGTGCCAGCAGACGGGACAGGGTCCCAGAAAAACTGTTTTTT. Translation: CASRRDRVPEKLFF.

V gene TRBV7-2 combines with J gene TRBJ1-4; the D is unclear. The CDR3 loop spans 14 amino acids. Germline lookup yields CDR1 SGHTA and CDR2 FQGNSA. The V and J ends lost 1 base and 8 bases respectively, with 11 bases between them. The CDR3 coding sequence is TGTGCCAGCAGCTTAGTGACTCTCGGGGAAAAACTGTTTTTT. The encoded protein is CASSLVTLGEKLFF. Combining the CDR3 with reference TRBV7-2 and TRBJ1-4 gives the whole variable domain GAGVSQSPSNKVTEKGKDVELRCDPISGHTALYWYRQSLGQGLEFLIYFQGNSAPDKSGLPSDRFSAERTGGSVSTLTIQRTQQEDSAVYLCASSLVTLGEKLFFGSGTQLSVL.

V and J are TRBV5-4 and TRBJ1-3; 7 bases agree with TRBD1. Germline trimming cut 1 base from V and 6 bases from J; bases unmatched to any gene: 16. Germline CDR1 is SGHNT and CDR2 is YYREEE (reference sequence). The CDR3 runs 18 residues. For the CDR3, the DNA is TGTGCCAGCAGCTTGTGGGGGACCTACAGGGGACGAAAAAACACCATATATTTT. Its translation: CASSLWGTYRGRKNTIYF.

The chain has TRBV19 and TRBJ1-1; no firm D call. CDR3 length equals 14 residues. CDR1 is LNHDA and CDR2 is SQIVND in the germline V gene (reference sequence). Trimming cost V 5 bases and J 1 base, with 11 bases left between them. The CDR3 region has the DNA TGTGCCAGTAGTCCCCGACACGGGAACACTGAAGCTTTCTTT. Its protein product is CASSPRHGNTEAFF.

The V call is TRBV5-1, the J call TRBJ2-2; 8 positions agree with TRBD1. There are 15 residues in the CDR3. Germline CDR1 is SGHRS and CDR2 is YFSETQ. V lost 4 bases to trimming and J lost 4 bases; unmatched junction nucleotides: 6. CDR3 DNA sequence: TGCGCCAGCAGCCCAGGGGGCGATGGCACCGGGGAGCTGTTTTTT. As protein: CASSPGGDGTGELFF.

This chain links TRBV10-3 with TRBJ2-5; 12 nucleotides match TRBD1. The CDR3 extends over 14 amino acids. CDR1 and CDR2 (germline): ENHRY, SYGVKD. Trimming cost V 5 bases and J 4 bases; bases outside gene matches: 2. For the CDR3, the DNA is TGTGCCATCAGTCGGGACAGGGGGCGAGAGACCCAGTACTTC. Its translation is CAISRDRGRETQYF.

The gene calls are TRBV6-1 and TRBJ2-2, with TRBD1 identical over 8 bases. V lost 1 base and J lost 4; bases outside the gene matches: 5. Per the germline V gene, CDR1 is MNHNS and CDR2 is SASEGT. The CDR3 loop spans 16 amino acids. The CDR3 coding sequence is TGTGCCAGCAGTGAAGGCACAGGGGGTTTCACCGGGGAGCTGTTTTTT. It yields the protein CASSEGTGGFTGELFF.

The V gene is TRBV19, the J gene TRBJ1-5; 7 bases agree with TRBD1. Germline loops: CDR1 LNHDA, CDR2 SQIVND (reference sequence). Trimming removed 7 bases from V and 5 bases from J; junction bases left unmatched: 5. This CDR3 comprises 13 residues. The CDR3 DNA reads as TGTGCCAGTAACGACAGGGACCATCAGCCCCAGCATTTT. It encodes CASNDRDHQPQHF.

This clone was seen once. The chain employs TRBV7-3 and TRBJ2-7, with D tentatively TRBD1 (5 bases). V lost 1 base and J 2 bases, leaving 9 bases between the germline ends. Germline V CDR1 and CDR2: SGHTA, FQGTGA. CDR3 size: 14 residues. The CDR3 DNA follows: TGTGCCAGCAGCTTAAATCCAGGGCCCTACGAGCAGTACTTC. This codes for CASSLNPGPYEQYF.

The V gene is TRBV9, the J gene TRBJ1-3; perhaps TRBD1 as D (6 bases). Germline values: CDR1 SGDLS, CDR2 YYNGEE. The CDR3 has 17 residues. V lost 3 bases and J 0 bases, leaving 16 bases between the germline ends. The CDR3 sequence is CASSADSVPYSGNTIYF. The CDR3 nucleotides read TGTGCCAGCAGCGCGGACAGTGTCCCCTACTCTGGAAACACCATATATTTT. Complete variable domain (other parts from reference TRBV9 and TRBJ1-3): DSGVTQTPKHLITATGQRVTLRCSPRSGDLSVYWYQQSLDQGLQFLIQYYNGEERAKGNILERFSAQQFPDLHSELNLSSLELGDSALYFCASSADSVPYSGNTIYFGEGSWLTVV.

V and J are TRBV4-3 and TRBJ1-1, with D unclear. The CDR3 length is 15 residues. Trimming took 2 bases from V and 1 from J, leaving 11 bases between them. CDR1 and CDR2 from the germline V gene are LGHNA and YSLEER. The CDR3 DNA reads as TGCGCCAGCAGCCAACCGTCCGGGGAGAACACTGAAGCTTTCTTT. It is translated as CASSQPSGENTEAFF.

This chain uses TRBV18 with TRBJ2-1, with 7 nucleotides matching TRBD2. The CDR3 is 15 residues long. The V and J ends lost 2 bases and 6 bases, in that order; junction bases with no gene match: 7. The V gene's germline CDR1 is KGHSH and CDR2 LQKENI. This CDR3 is CASSPFSGRVNEQFF. Written as DNA, the CDR3 is TGTGCCAGCTCACCATTTTCAGGGAGGGTCAATGAGCAGTTCTTC.

V gene TRBV28 combines with J gene TRBJ1-1, with D possibly TRBD1 on 5 matching bases. This CDR3 region has 14 residues. The V gene's germline CDR1 is MDHEN and CDR2 SYDVKM. V lost 1 base and J 5 bases, leaving 11 bases between the germline ends. CDR3 coding DNA: TGTGCCAGCAGTTTATCCCCAGGGCTGACTGAAGCTTTCTTT. Its translation: CASSLSPGLTEAFF.